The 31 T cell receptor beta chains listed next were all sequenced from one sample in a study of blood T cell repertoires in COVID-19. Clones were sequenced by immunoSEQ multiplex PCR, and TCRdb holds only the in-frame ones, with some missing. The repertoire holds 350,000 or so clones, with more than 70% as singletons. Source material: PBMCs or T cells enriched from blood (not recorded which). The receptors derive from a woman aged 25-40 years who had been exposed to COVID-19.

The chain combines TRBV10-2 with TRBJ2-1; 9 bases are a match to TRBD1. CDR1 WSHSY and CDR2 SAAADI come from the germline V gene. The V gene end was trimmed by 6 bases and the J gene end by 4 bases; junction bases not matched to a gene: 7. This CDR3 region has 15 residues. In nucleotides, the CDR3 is TGCGCCAGCAGACAGGGACAGGGAGTTTACAATGAGCAGTTCTTC. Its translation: CASRQGQGVYNEQFF.

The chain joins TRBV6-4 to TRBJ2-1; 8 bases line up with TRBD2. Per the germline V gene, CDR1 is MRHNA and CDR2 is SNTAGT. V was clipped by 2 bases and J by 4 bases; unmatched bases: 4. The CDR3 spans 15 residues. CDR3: CASSDSGRLYNEQFF. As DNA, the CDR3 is TGTGCCAGCAGTGACAGCGGGAGATTATACAATGAGCAGTTCTTC.

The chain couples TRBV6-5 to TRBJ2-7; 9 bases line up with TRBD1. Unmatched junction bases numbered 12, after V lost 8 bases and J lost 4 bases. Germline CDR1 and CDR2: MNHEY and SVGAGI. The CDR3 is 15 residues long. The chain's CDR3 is CASHPGTGNVYEQYF. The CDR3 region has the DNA TGTGCCAGCCACCCCGGGACAGGGAATGTGTACGAGCAGTACTTC.

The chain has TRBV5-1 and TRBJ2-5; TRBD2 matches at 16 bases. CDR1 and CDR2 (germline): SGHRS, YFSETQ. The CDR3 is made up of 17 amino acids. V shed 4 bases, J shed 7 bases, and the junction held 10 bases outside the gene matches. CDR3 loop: CASSPGLAGGRQGTQYF. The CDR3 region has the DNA TGCGCCAGCAGCCCGGGACTAGCGGGAGGGAGACAGGGGACCCAGTACTTC.

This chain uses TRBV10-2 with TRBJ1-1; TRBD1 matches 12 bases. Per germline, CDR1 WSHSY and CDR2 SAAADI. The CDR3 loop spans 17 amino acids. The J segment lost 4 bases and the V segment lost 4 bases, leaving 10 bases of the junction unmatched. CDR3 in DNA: TGCGCCAGCAGTGCAAGTCCGGGACAGGGGGCAGGCACTGAAGCTTTCTTT. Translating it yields CASSASPGQGAGTEAFF.

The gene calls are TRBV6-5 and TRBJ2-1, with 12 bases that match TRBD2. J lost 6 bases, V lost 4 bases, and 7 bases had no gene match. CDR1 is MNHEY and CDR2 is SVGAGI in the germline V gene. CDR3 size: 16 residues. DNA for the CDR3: TGTGCCAGCAGTTCACGGACTAGCGGGGATCGCAATGAGCAGTTCTTC. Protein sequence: CASSSRTSGDRNEQFF.

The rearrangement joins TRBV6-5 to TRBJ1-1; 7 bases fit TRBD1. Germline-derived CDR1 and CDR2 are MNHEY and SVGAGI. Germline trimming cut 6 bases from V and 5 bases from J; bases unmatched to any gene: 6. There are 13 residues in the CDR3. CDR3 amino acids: CASRGRGRTEAFF. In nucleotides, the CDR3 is TGTGCCAGCAGAGGCAGGGGGAGGACTGAAGCTTTCTTT.

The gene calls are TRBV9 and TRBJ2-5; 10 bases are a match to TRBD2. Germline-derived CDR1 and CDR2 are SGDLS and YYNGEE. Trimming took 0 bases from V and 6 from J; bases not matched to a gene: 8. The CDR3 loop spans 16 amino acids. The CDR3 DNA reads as TGTGCCAGCAGCGTAGAGGCTAGCGGGAGTCCGAAGACCCAGTACTTC. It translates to CASSVEASGSPKTQYF.

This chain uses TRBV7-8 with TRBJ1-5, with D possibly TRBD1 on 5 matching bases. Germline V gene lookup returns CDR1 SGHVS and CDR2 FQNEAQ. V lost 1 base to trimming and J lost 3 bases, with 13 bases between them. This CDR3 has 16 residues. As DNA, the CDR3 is TGTGCCAGCAGCTTAGAGGTGGGGCTGAACAATCAGCCCCAGCATTTT. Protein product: CASSLEVGLNNQPQHF.

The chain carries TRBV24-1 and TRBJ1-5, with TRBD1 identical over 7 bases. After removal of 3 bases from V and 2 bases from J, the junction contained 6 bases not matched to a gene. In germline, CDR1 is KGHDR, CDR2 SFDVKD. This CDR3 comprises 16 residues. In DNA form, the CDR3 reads TGTGCCACCAGTGATGCTGACAGGGCGGGCAATCAGCCCCAGCATTTT. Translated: CATSDADRAGNQPQHF.

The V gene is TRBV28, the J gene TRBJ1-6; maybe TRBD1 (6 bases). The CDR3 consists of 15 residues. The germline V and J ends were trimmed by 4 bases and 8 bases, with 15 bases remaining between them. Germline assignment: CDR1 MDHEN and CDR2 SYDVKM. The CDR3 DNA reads TGTGCCAGCAGTTATGCGGGGGCGAACTATTCACCCCTCCACTTT. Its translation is CASSYAGANYSPLHF.

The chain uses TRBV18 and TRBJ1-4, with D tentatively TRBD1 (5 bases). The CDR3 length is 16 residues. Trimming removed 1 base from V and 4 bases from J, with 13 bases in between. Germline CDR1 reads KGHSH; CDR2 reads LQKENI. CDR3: CASSPQGGAFNEKLFF. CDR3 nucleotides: TGTGCCAGCTCACCACAGGGAGGGGCATTTAATGAAAAACTGTTTTTT.

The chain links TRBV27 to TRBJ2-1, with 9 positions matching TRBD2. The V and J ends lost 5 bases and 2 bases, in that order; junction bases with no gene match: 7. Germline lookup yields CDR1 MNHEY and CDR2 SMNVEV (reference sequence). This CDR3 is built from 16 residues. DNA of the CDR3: TGTGCCAGCAGTGGATACAGCGGGAGGACCTACAATGAGCAGTTCTTC. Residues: CASSGYSGRTYNEQFF.

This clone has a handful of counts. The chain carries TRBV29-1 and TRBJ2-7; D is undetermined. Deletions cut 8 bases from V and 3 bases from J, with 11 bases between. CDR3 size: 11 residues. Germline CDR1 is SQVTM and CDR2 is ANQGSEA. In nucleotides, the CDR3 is TGCAGCTCTACCCTAGGCTACGAGCAGTACTTC. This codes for CSSTLGYEQYF.

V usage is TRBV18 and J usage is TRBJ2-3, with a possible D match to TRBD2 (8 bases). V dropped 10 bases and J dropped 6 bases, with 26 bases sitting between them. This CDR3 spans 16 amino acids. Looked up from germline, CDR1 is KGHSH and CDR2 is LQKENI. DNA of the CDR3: TGTGCCACCCTGGAATCAGGGGGACTAGATGTGGATACGCAGTATTTT. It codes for CATLESGGLDVDTQYF.

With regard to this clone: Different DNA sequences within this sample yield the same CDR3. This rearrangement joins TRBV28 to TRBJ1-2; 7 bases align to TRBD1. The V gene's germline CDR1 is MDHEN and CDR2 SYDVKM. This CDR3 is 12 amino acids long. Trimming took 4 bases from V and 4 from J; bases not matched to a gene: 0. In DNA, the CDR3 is TGTGCCAGCAGTTCAGGGGGCTATGGCTACACCTTC. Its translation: CASSSGGYGYTF.

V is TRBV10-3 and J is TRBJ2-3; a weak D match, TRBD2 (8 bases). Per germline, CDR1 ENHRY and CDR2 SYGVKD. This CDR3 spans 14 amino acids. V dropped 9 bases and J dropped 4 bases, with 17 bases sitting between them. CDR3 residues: CAIYSGTDADTQYF. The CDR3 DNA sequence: TGTGCCATTTATAGCGGGACAGACGCAGATACGCAGTATTTT.

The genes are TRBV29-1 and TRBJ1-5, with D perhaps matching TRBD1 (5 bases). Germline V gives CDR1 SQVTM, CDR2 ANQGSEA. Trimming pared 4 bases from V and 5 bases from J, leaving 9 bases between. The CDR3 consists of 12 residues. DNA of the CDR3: TGCAGCGTTGGGGGGGATGATCAGCCCCAGCATTTT. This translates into CSVGGDDQPQHF.

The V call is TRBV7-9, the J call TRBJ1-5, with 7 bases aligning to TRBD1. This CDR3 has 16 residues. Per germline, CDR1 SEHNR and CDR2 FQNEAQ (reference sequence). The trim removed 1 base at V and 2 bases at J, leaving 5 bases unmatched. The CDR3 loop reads CASSLGGGTGNQPQHF. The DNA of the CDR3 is TGTGCCAGCAGCTTAGGAGGGGGGACAGGCAATCAGCCCCAGCATTTT.

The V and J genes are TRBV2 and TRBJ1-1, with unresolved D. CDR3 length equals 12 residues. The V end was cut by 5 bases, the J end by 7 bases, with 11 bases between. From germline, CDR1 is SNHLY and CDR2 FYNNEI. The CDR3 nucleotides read TGTGCCAGCAGTCCCCGACCAGGTGAAGCTTTCTTT. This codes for CASSPRPGEAFF.

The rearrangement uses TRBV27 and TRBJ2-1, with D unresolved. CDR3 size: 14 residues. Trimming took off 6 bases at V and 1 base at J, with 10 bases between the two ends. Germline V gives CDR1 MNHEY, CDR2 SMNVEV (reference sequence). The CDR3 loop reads CASRPTSSYNEQFF. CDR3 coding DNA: TGTGCCAGCAGACCCACTTCGTCCTACAATGAGCAGTTCTTC.

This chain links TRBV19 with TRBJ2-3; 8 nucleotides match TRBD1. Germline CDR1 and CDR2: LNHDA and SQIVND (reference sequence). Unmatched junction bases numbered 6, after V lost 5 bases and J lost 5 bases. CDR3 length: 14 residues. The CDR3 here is CASSLGQGQDTQYF. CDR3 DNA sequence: TGTGCCAGTAGTCTAGGACAGGGACAAGATACGCAGTATTTT.

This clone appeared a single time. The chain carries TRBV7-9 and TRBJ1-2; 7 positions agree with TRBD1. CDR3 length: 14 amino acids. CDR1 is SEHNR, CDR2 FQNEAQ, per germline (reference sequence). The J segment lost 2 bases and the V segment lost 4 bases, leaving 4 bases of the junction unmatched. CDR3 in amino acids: CASSSTRGNYGYTF. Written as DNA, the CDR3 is TGTGCCAGCAGCTCAACCAGGGGGAACTATGGCTACACCTTC.

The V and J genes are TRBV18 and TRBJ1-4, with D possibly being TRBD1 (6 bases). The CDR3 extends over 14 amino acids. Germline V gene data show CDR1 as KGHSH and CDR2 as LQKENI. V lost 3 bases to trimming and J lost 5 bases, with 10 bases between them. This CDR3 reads CASSPRDKNEKLFF. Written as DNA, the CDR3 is TGTGCCAGCTCACCGAGGGACAAAAATGAAAAACTGTTTTTT.

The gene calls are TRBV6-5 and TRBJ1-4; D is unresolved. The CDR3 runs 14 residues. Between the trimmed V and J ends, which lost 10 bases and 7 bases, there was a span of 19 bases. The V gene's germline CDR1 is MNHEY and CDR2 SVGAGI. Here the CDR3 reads CATRSALRGEKLFF. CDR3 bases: TGTGCCACCCGGAGCGCCCTGAGAGGTGAAAAACTGTTTTTT.

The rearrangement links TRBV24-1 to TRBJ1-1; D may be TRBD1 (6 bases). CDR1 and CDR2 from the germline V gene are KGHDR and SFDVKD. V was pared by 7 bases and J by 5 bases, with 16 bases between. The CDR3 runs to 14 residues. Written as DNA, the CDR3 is TGTGCCACCAGGAGTCAGGGGATGGTTACTGAAGCTTTCTTT. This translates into CATRSQGMVTEAFF.

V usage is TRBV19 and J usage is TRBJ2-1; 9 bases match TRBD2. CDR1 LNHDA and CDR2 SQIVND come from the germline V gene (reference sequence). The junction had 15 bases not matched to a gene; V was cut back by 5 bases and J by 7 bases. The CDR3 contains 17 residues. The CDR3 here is CASSPYASAGGANEQFF. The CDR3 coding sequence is TGTGCCAGTAGTCCCTACGCCTCTGCGGGAGGGGCTAATGAGCAGTTCTTC.

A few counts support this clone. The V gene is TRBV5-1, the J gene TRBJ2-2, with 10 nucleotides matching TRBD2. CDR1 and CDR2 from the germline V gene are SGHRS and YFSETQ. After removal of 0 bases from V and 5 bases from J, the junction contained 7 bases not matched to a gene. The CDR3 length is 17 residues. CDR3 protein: CASSLASSGSGTGELFF. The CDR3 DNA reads TGCGCCAGCAGCTTGGCTTCTAGCGGGAGCGGAACCGGGGAGCTGTTTTTT.

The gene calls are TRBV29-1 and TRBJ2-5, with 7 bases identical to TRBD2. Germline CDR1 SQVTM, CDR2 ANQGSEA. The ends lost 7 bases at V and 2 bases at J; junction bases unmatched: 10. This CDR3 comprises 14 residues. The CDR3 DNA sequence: TGCAGCGCCCTTAGCGGGTTAGCGCAAGAGACCCAGTACTTC. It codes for CSALSGLAQETQYF.

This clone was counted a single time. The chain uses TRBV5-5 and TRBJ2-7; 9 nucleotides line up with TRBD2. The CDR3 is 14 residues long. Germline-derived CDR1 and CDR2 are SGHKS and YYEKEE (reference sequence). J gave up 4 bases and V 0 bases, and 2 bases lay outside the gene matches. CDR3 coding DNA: TGTGCCAGCAGCTTGGTAGCGGGAGCGTACGAGCAGTACTTC. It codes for CASSLVAGAYEQYF.

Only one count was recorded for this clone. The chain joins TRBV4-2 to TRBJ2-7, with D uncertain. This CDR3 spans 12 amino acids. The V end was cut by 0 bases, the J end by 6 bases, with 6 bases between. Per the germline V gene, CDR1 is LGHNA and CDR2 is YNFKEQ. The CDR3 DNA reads TGTGCCAGCAGCCAAGACCGAGTCGAGCAGTACTTC. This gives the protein CASSQDRVEQYF.